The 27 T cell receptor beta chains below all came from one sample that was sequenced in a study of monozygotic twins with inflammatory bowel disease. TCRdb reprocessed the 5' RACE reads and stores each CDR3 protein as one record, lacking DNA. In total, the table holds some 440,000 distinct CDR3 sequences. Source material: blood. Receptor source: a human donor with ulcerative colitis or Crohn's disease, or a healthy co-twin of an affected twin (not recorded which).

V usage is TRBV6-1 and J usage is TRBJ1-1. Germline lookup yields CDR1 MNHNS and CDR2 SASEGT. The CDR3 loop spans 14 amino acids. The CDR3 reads CASRKGFLSTEAFF.

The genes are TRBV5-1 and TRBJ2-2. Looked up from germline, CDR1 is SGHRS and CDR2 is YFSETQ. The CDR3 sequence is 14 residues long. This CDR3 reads CASSHTINTGELFF.

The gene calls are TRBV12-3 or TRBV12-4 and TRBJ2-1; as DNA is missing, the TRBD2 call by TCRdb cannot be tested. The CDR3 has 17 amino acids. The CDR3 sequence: CASSLSQRGDPANEQFF.

The CDR3 sequence: CASSGAGEAFF. The chain employs TRBV2 and TRBJ1-1. CDR1 is SNHLY, CDR2 FYNNEI, per germline. The CDR3 consists of 11 residues. The variable domain in full, completed from reference TRBV2 and TRBJ1-1, reads EPEVTQTPSHQVTQMGQEVILRCVPISNHLYFYWYRQILGQKVEFLVSFYNNEISEKSEIFDDQFSVERPDGSNFTLKIRSTKLEDSAMYFCASSGAGEAFFGQGTRLTVV.

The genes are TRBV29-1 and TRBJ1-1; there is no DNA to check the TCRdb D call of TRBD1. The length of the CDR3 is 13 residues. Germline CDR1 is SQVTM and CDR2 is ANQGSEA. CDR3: CSVEKPGNTEAFF.

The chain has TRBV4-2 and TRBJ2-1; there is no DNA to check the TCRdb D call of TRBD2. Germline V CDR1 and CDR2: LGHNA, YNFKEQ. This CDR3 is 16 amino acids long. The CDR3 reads CASSSRSSANYNEQFF.

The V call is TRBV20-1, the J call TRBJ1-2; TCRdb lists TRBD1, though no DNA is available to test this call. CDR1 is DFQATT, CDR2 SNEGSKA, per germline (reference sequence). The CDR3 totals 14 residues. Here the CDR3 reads CSARGQVGAYGYTF.

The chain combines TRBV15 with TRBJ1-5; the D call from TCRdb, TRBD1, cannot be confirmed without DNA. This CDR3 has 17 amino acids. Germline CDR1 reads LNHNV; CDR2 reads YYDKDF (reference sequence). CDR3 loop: CATSTDRDPYSNQPQHF.

The CDR3 sequence: CAWSVGQVSGELFF. This chain links TRBV30 with TRBJ2-2; the TRBD1 assignment by TCRdb is unverifiable without DNA. The CDR3 covers 14 residues. Germline V lookup: CDR1 GTSNPN, CDR2 SVGIG (reference sequence).

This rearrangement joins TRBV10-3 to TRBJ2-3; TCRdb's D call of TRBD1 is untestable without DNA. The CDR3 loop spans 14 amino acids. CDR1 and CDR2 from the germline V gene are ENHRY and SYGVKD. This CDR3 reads CATSQGTYTDTQYF.

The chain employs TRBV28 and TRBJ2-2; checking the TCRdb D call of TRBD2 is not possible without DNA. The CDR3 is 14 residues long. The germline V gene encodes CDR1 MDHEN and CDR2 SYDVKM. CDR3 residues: CASSLGLRSEELFF.

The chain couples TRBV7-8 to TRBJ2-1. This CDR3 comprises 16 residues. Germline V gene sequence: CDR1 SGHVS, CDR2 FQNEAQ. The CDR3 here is CASSLAFAALYNEQFF.

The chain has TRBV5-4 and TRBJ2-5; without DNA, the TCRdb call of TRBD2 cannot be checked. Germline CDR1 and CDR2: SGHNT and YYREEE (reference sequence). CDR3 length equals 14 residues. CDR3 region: CASSLSREGKTQYF.

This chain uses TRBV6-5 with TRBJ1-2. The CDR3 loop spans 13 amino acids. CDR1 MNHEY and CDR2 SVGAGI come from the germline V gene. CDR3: CASSYSEWEGYTF.

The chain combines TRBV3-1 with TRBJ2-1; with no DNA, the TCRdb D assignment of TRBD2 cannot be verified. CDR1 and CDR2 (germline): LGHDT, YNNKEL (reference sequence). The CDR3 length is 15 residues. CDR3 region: CASRDGSSEGNEQFF.

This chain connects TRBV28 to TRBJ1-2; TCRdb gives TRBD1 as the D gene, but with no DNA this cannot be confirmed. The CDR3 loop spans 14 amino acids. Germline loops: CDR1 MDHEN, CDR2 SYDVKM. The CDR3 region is CASNRGGGASGYTF.

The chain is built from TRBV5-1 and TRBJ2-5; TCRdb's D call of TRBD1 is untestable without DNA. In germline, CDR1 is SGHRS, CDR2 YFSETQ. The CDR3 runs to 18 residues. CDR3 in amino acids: CASSLESGAPPWQETQYF.

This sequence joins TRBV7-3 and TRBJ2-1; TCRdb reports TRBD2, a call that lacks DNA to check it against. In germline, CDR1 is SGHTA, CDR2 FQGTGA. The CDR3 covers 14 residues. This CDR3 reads CASSSGLAGDEQFF.

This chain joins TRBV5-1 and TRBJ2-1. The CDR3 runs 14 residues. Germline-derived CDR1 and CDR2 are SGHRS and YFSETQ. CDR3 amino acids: CASSWTSNLNEQFF.

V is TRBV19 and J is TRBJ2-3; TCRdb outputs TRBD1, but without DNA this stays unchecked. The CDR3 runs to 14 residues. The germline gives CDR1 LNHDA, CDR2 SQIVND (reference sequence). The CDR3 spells CASTAGVNTDTQYF.

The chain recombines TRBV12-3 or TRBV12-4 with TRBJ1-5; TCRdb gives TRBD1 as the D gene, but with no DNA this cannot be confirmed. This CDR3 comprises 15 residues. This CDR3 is CASSFYGQYNQPQHF.

The CDR3 loop reads CASAPIVGTEAFF. The V and J genes are TRBV4-3 and TRBJ1-1. The V gene's germline CDR1 is LGHNA and CDR2 YSLEER. CDR3 size: 13 residues.

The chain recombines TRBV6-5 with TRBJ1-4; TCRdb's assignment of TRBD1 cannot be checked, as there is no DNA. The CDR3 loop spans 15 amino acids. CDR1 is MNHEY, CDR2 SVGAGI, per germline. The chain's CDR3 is CASSSTGGAKEKLFF.

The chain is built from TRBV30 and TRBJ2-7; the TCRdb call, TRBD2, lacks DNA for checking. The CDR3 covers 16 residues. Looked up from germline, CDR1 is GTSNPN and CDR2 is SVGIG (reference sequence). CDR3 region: CAWGSLLAGAQYEQYF.

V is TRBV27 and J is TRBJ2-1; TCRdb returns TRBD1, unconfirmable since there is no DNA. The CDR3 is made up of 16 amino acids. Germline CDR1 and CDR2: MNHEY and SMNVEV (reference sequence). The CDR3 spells CASSRVGGVGGIEQFF.

CDR3 loop: CASSPVQGDTQYF. The chain has TRBV7-2 and TRBJ2-3; TCRdb lists TRBD1, though no DNA is available to test this call. CDR1 is SGHTA, CDR2 FQGNSA, per germline. The CDR3 is made up of 13 amino acids.

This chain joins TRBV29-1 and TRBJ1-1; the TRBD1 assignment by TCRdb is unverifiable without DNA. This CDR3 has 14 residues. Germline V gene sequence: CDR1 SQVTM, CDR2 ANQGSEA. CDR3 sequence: CSVPPGNLNTEAFF.